This T cell receptor beta chain comes out of a study of beta chain features in type 1 diabetes. Study-level findings and limits: The similarity of naive, central memory and Treg TCRB repertoires appeared greater among patients than among healthy donors. When cDNA is sequenced, cells with high TCR expression could be over-represented. All four CD4+ subsets of Type 1 diabetes patients contained TCRB CDR3s that were moderately but significantly shorter.

The CDR3 is made up of 18 amino acids. The germline CDR1 and CDR2 sequences are SGHTA and FQGNSA. V shed 5 bases and J 4 bases; nucleotides not matched to a gene: 9. The authors reverse transcribed all of the isolated RNA, so sequencing captured expressed TCRB transcripts. About 1.01 million reads, on average, were obtained from stem cell-like memory T cell samples. The protocol was immunoSEQ multiplex PCR, while the TCRdb copy is restricted to in-frame clones and leaves out a portion. The repertoire holds around 19,000 clones, with about 53% as singletons. This clone was found a few times. Its matching antigen is unknown.

This chain links TRBV7-2 with TRBJ2-6; 12 nucleotides align to TRBD2. Sequenced input: stem cell memory CD4+ T cells from blood. This TCR derives from a man aged 18 to 30 in good health. The CDR3: CASSPERTSGTGANVLTF. The CDR3, as DNA: TGTGCCAGCAGCCCGGAGAGGACTAGCGGGACCGGGGCCAACGTCCTGACTTTC.